The clone carrying this T cell receptor (beta chain) was counted between two and nine times. Its antigen is not identified. The 5'RACE template-switching step produced TCR cDNA and added a universal primer site and UMIs. TCRdb re-called the 5' RACE reads through MiXCR, storing one row per CDR3 protein. The sample includes 300,000 to 350,000 distinct CDR3 sequences, 3% to 4.5% of them seen just once. V lost 5 bases, J lost 11 bases, and 13 bases lay in between. This CDR3 contains 12 residues. CDR1 is DFQATT, CDR2 SNEGSKA, per germline (reference sequence). These data belong to a study of T cells after yellow fever vaccination. General observations from the study: The study found a weaker secondary response that peaked faster, day 5 versus 15.

This clonotype was obtained from a man in his late teens or twenties who received the YFV17D yellow fever vaccine. This rearrangement joins TRBV20-1 to TRBJ1-6; possible D gene TRBD1, 5 bases. This sample comprised PBMCs, obtained 5 days after the yellow fever booster vaccination. The CDR3 loop reads CSAASGTAPLHF. CDR3 DNA sequence: TGCAGTGCTGCCTCGGGGACGGCACCCCTCCACTTT.